This TCR beta chain was found in a study of T-cell reconstitution after alpha-beta-depleted transplantation in children. Trimming took 0 bases from V and 1 from J; bases not matched to a gene: 6. Looked up from germline, CDR1 is SGHRS and CDR2 is YFSETQ. This CDR3 has 18 amino acids. This clonotype was found many times. Unique molecular identifiers were incorporated when the TCRbeta library was constructed. One entry per CDR3 protein, called by TCRdb with MiXCR from the PCR reads. The repertoire holds 300,000 to 400,000 distinct CDR3 sequences, with 13% as singletons. Sequenced here: PBMCs, sampled from the stem cell graft. The chain joins TRBV5-1 to TRBJ2-3; 12 bases line up with TRBD2. The clonotype originates from a human donor who donated a stem cell graft to a child with Fanconi anemia. The chain's CDR3 is CASSLAPSGGARTDTQYF. Here the CDR3 DNA reads TGCGCCAGCAGCTTGGCTCCTAGCGGGGGGGCACGCACAGATACGCAGTATTTT.